The 18 T cell receptor beta chains in this list originate from one sample, sequenced in a study of blood T cell repertoires in COVID-19. TCRdb keeps only in-frame clones here, not all; method: immunoSEQ multiplex PCR. The sample carries about 220,000 clones, about 80% recorded once. The sample consisted of peripheral blood. The receptors originated from a woman aged 30 to 39 who had recovered from COVID-19.

The rearrangement uses TRBV28 and TRBJ2-3, with D possibly TRBD2 on 6 matching bases. The CDR3 loop spans 14 amino acids. The germline V gene has CDR1 MDHEN and CDR2 SYDVKM. Between the trimmed V and J ends, which lost 5 bases and 4 bases, there was a span of 13 bases. Here the CDR3 reads CASSETRGADTQYF. CDR3 sequence (DNA): TGTGCCAGCAGTGAGACTAGAGGGGCAGATACGCAGTATTTT.

The chain has TRBV4-2 and TRBJ2-5; D uncertain. The germline V and J ends were trimmed by 8 bases and 5 bases, with 6 bases remaining between them. Germline-derived CDR1 and CDR2 are LGHNA and YNFKEQ. The CDR3 covers 10 residues. The CDR3 region is CASGAETQYF. The CDR3 DNA reads as TGTGCCAGCGGTGCGGAGACCCAGTACTTC.

The chain links TRBV19 to TRBJ2-1, with 9 bases matching TRBD1. V shed 4 bases, J shed 0 bases, and the junction held 7 bases outside the gene matches. The CDR3 totals 17 residues. Germline V lookup: CDR1 LNHDA, CDR2 SQIVND (reference sequence). The CDR3 here is CASSTRQGGSSYNEQFF. In DNA, the CDR3 is TGTGCCAGTAGTACTAGACAGGGGGGTAGCTCCTACAATGAGCAGTTCTTC.

In nucleotides, the CDR3 is TGTGCCAGCAGTTCGGCGGAGCTATATAGCAATCAGCCCCAGCATTTT. The encoded protein is CASSSAELYSNQPQHF. The V and J genes are TRBV28 and TRBJ1-5; D is ambiguous. The CDR3 length is 16 residues. V lost 4 bases, J lost 0 bases, and 13 bases lay in between. Germline CDR1 reads MDHEN; CDR2 reads SYDVKM.

The rearrangement joins TRBV9 to TRBJ2-7; no reliable D call. Germline V gene sequence: CDR1 SGDLS, CDR2 YYNGEE. Trimming took off 1 base at V and 0 bases at J, with 8 bases between the two ends. This CDR3 contains 14 residues. The CDR3 region is CASSVTAASYEQYF. The DNA for the CDR3 is TGTGCCAGCAGCGTAACAGCTGCCTCCTACGAGCAGTACTTC.

This clone appeared once. V is TRBV7-3 and J is TRBJ2-2, with no clear D. V gave up 4 bases and J gave up 6 bases, with 6 bases separating them. Looked up from germline, CDR1 is SGHTA and CDR2 is FQGTGA. The CDR3 totals 12 residues. DNA of the CDR3: TGTGCCAGCAGCTCCCCGGCCGGGGAGCTGTTTTTT. Its translation: CASSSPAGELFF. The full variable domain, its missing parts supplied by reference TRBV7-3 and TRBJ2-2, is GAGVSQTPSNKVTEKGKYVELRCDPISGHTALYWYRQSLGQGPEFLIYFQGTGAADDSGLPNDRFFAVRPEGSVSTLKIQRTERGDSAVYLCASSSPAGELFFGEGSRLTVL.

The J gene is TRBJ2-3, the V gene TRBV5-4; possibly TRBD1 for D (6 bases). The CDR3 has 13 amino acids. Germline CDR1 is SGHNT and CDR2 is YYREEE (reference sequence). The V and J ends lost 4 bases and 4 bases respectively, with 10 bases between them. The CDR3 reads CASSTQGADTQYF. The CDR3 DNA reads TGTGCCAGCAGCACACAGGGTGCAGATACGCAGTATTTT. The full variable domain, with the rest looked up from reference TRBV5-4 and TRBJ2-3, is ETGVTQSPTHLIKTRGQQVTLRCSSQSGHNTVSWYQQALGQGPQFIFQYYREEENGRGNFPPRFSGLQFPNYSSELNVNALELDDSALYLCASSTQGADTQYFGPGTRLTVL.

CDR3 in amino acids: CASSPVGTYNSPLHF. CDR3 nucleotide sequence: TGTGCCAGCAGTCCCGTTGGCACCTATAATTCACCCCTCCACTTT. The chain uses TRBV3-1 (or the pseudogene TRBV3-2) and TRBJ1-6; no firm D call. V was shortened by 6 bases and J by 2 bases, with 11 bases between the two germline ends. This CDR3 comprises 15 residues. Germline V gene data show CDR1 as LGHDT and CDR2 as YNNKEL (reference sequence).

This chain links TRBV30 with TRBJ2-5, with 7 positions matching TRBD2. Germline CDR1 is GTSNPN and CDR2 is SVGIG (reference sequence). The CDR3 runs 12 residues. The trim removed 3 bases at V and 7 bases at J, leaving 5 bases unmatched. Here the CDR3 DNA reads TGTGCCTGGAGGGCAGTAGCGGGGACCCAGTACTTC. Residues: CAWRAVAGTQYF. Filled out from reference TRBV30 and TRBJ2-5, the complete variable domain reads SQTIHQWPATLVQPVGSPLSLECTVEGTSNPNLYWYRQAAGRGLQLLFYSVGIGQISSEVPQNLSASRPQDRQFILSSKKLLLSDSGFYLCAWRAVAGTQYFGPGTRLLVL.

The rearrangement joins TRBV4-1 to TRBJ2-7, with D maybe TRBD1 (5 bases). Per germline, CDR1 MGHRA and CDR2 YSYEKL. The V gene lost 8 bases and the J gene lost 5 bases, with 13 bases spanning the gap. The length of the CDR3 is 12 residues. In DNA form, the CDR3 reads TGCGCCAGCGCTTACAGGTCCGACGAGCAGTACTTC. Translation gives CASAYRSDEQYF.

This clone appeared a few times. The CDR3, as DNA: TGTGCCAGCAGCTTGGGACTAGCGGGAGGGCCGGCGTACTTC. Its translation: CASSLGLAGGPAYF. The chain is built from TRBV7-9 and TRBJ2-7, with 16 bases fitting TRBD2. The germline V gene has CDR1 SEHNR and CDR2 FQNEAQ (reference sequence). With V trimmed by 3 bases and J by 12 bases, 5 bases remained unmatched. CDR3 length: 14 amino acids.

The chain links TRBV27 to TRBJ2-2; TRBD1 aligns across 7 bases. J lost 1 base, V lost 7 bases, and 6 bases had no gene match. This CDR3 spans 15 amino acids. CDR1 and CDR2 (germline): MNHEY, SMNVEV (reference sequence). The CDR3 DNA reads TGTGCCAGCACCCAAGGGGGCCTGAACACCGGGGAGCTGTTTTTT. This sequence encodes CASTQGGLNTGELFF.

This chain uses TRBV24-1 with TRBJ2-2, with unresolved D. V was pared by 1 base and J by 5 bases, with 16 bases between. The CDR3 contains 17 residues. Germline loops: CDR1 KGHDR, CDR2 SFDVKD. CDR3 amino acids: CATSDFGFGLVTGELFF. CDR3 DNA sequence: TGTGCCACCAGTGATTTTGGTTTTGGGCTTGTAACCGGGGAGCTGTTTTTT.

The chain links TRBV9 to TRBJ2-7; 12 bases are a match to TRBD2. The CDR3 has 15 residues. The germline V gene encodes CDR1 SGDLS and CDR2 YYNGEE. V trimming: 4 bases; J trimming: 2 bases; junction bases outside the gene matches: 4. The CDR3 sequence is CASSPSGRGTYEQYF. CDR3 sequence (DNA): TGTGCCAGCAGCCCTAGCGGGAGGGGGACCTACGAGCAGTACTTC.

With respect to this clone: One junction end disagrees with the germline gene, perhaps due to a read error. The gene calls are TRBV30 and TRBJ2-1, with D perhaps TRBD2 (7 bases). This CDR3 is 17 amino acids long. The V gene's germline CDR1 is GTSNPN and CDR2 SVGIG (reference sequence). CDR3 residues: CAWSVFLGGGSTIEQLF. Here the CDR3 DNA reads TGTGCCTGGAGTGTATTTTTAGGGGGAGGGTCAACGATCGAGCAGCTCTTC.

This clone has more than one count but fewer than ten. The same CDR3 can be traced to other DNA sequences in this sample. The rearrangement links TRBV5-5 to TRBJ2-7, with 7 bases that match TRBD1. Germline CDR1 SGHKS, CDR2 YYEKEE (reference sequence). Unmatched junction bases numbered 3, after V lost 0 bases and J lost 0 bases. The CDR3 consists of 15 residues. This CDR3 is CASSLGDSLSYEQYF. The CDR3, as DNA: TGTGCCAGCAGCTTGGGGGACAGTCTCTCCTACGAGCAGTACTTC.

This rearrangement joins TRBV6-4 to TRBJ2-2; 8 positions agree with TRBD1. Per germline, CDR1 MRHNA and CDR2 SNTAGT. CDR3 length: 15 amino acids. V lost 0 bases and J lost 3; bases outside the gene matches: 0. CDR3 nucleotide sequence: TGTGCCAGCAGTGACTCGACAGGGGACACCGGGGAGCTGTTTTTT. Encoded protein: CASSDSTGDTGELFF.

The genes are TRBV9 and TRBJ2-2, with D tentatively TRBD1 (5 bases). CDR1 and CDR2 (germline): SGDLS, YYNGEE. CDR3 length equals 14 residues. The germline V and J ends were trimmed by 3 bases and 1 base, with 7 bases remaining between them. For the CDR3, the DNA is TGTGCCAGCAGCGAGGGGTGGAACACCGGGGAGCTGTTTTTT. Protein: CASSEGWNTGELFF. Supplemented by reference TRBV9 and TRBJ2-2, the full variable domain reads DSGVTQTPKHLITATGQRVTLRCSPRSGDLSVYWYQQSLDQGLQFLIQYYNGEERAKGNILERFSAQQFPDLHSELNLSSLELGDSALYFCASSEGWNTGELFFGEGSRLTVL.